These 15 T cell receptor beta chains originate from one sample sequenced in a study of cytomegalovirus exposure and HLA in healthy donors. The primer mix had 60 Vbeta and 13 Jbeta primers. Libraries were prepared by immunoSEQ multiplex PCR; TCRdb keeps only in-frame clonotypes and omits some of them. The sample lists some 110,000 clones, approximately 70% occurring once. Input material: PBMCs. These TCRs come from a man aged 30 to 45 in good health and CMV-seropositive.

The chain recombines TRBV2 with TRBJ2-1; TRBD2 is a possible D gene (7 bases). CDR1 is SNHLY, CDR2 FYNNEI, per germline. Between the trimmed V and J ends, which lost 5 bases and 8 bases, there was a span of 19 bases. The CDR3 runs 15 residues. The CDR3 sequence: CASSLGGAKLDEQFF. The CDR3 nucleotides are TGTGCCAGCAGTTTGGGGGGGGCCAAGCTTGATGAGCAGTTCTTC. Complete variable domain (other parts from reference TRBV2 and TRBJ2-1): EPEVTQTPSHQVTQMGQEVILRCVPISNHLYFYWYRQILGQKVEFLVSFYNNEISEKSEIFDDQFSVERPDGSNFTLKIRSTKLEDSAMYFCASSLGGAKLDEQFFGPGTRLTVL.

The chain is built from TRBV5-4 and TRBJ1-1; D might be TRBD1 (5 bases). The germline V gene encodes CDR1 SGHNT and CDR2 YYREEE (reference sequence). V was trimmed by 4 bases and J by 1 base, leaving 14 bases between them. The CDR3 has 15 residues. The CDR3 nucleotides are TGTGCCAGCAGCGGGCGGGGACTCCAGAACACTGAAGCTTTCTTT. It is translated as CASSGRGLQNTEAFF.

The chain couples TRBV10-1 to TRBJ2-7; the match to TRBD1 covers 9 bases. CDR1 WNHNN and CDR2 SYGVQD come from the germline V gene (reference sequence). CDR3 size: 15 residues. V lost 5 bases to trimming and J lost 3 bases; unmatched junction nucleotides: 8. The DNA for the CDR3 is TGCGCCAGCAGTCCTCTACCGGGACAGGGCTACGAGCAGTACTTC. Translation gives CASSPLPGQGYEQYF.

This chain connects TRBV25-1 to TRBJ1-2; D gene uncertain. CDR3 length: 15 residues. The V gene lost 0 bases and the J gene lost 1 base, with 9 bases spanning the gap. Germline CDR1 and CDR2: MGHDK and SYGVNS. The CDR3 bases are TGTGCCAGCAGTGAATATTTAGGCGGTAACTATGGCTACACCTTC. Translation: CASSEYLGGNYGYTF.

The genes are TRBV7-9 and TRBJ2-7, with TRBD2 identical over 8 bases. Germline V lookup: CDR1 SEHNR, CDR2 FQNEAQ (reference sequence). The junction had 12 bases not matched to a gene; V was cut back by 5 bases and J by 3 bases. The CDR3 runs to 16 residues. CDR3 amino acids: CASSLTRGGRVYEQYF. In DNA, the CDR3 is TGTGCCAGCAGCCTAACCCGGGGGGGCAGGGTCTACGAGCAGTACTTC.

Written as DNA, the CDR3 is TGTGCTAGTGGTTTTTCCGGGACAGGGGCCCTCACGCAGTATTTT. Amino acid sequence: CASGFSGTGALTQYF. The chain employs TRBV12-5 and TRBJ2-3; 10 bases agree with TRBD1. Germline V gives CDR1 LGHNT, CDR2 FRNRAP. J lost 9 bases, V lost 3 bases, and 9 bases had no gene match. There are 15 residues in the CDR3.

This clone was detected once. This chain links TRBV13 with TRBJ1-4; 10 bases are shared with TRBD1. CDR1 is PRHDT, CDR2 FYEKMQ, per germline (reference sequence). This CDR3 spans 16 amino acids. V lost 4 bases, J lost 13 bases, and 15 bases stayed unmatched. CDR3 in DNA: TGTGCCAGCAGCTCCTGGGGACAGGGGCCGGTGGGCGGACTGTTTTTT. Translating gives CASSSWGQGPVGGLFF.

This chain uses TRBV4-1 with TRBJ2-3; TRBD2 agrees at 7 bases. The V gene's germline CDR1 is MGHRA and CDR2 YSYEKL. With 1 base clipped from V and 2 bases from J, the junction kept 3 bases outside the gene matches. This CDR3 is 15 amino acids long. In DNA, the CDR3 is TGCGCCAGCAGCCAAGCTAGCGGATACACAGATACGCAGTATTTT. The encoded protein is CASSQASGYTDTQYF.

The J gene is TRBJ2-6, the V gene TRBV9; D gene unclear. Germline CDR1 reads SGDLS; CDR2 reads YYNGEE. The CDR3 is 14 amino acids. The V gene lost 2 bases and the J gene lost 0 bases, with 3 bases spanning the gap. The CDR3 spells CASSVNSGANVLTF. The CDR3 DNA reads TGTGCCAGCAGCGTCAACTCTGGGGCCAACGTCCTGACTTTC.

This chain uses TRBV19 with TRBJ2-5, with no clear D. This CDR3 is 13 amino acids long. Trimming took off 3 bases at V and 3 bases at J, with 8 bases between the two ends. Per germline, CDR1 LNHDA and CDR2 SQIVND (reference sequence). The CDR3 sequence is CASSIDKEETQYF. The CDR3 bases are TGTGCCAGTAGTATCGACAAGGAAGAGACCCAGTACTTC.

This clone has just a few counts. CDR3 sequence reads: CASSYRDRGRPNTEAFF. The CDR3 DNA is TGTGCCAGCAGCTATCGGGACAGGGGGCGACCGAACACTGAAGCTTTCTTT. The genes are TRBV5-6 and TRBJ1-1; 12 bases are a match to TRBD1. Germline values: CDR1 SGHDT, CDR2 YYEEEE. CDR3 length: 17 amino acids. V trimming: 3 bases; J trimming: 1 base; junction bases outside the gene matches: 7.

The count of this clone is one. In DNA form, the CDR3 reads TGTGCCTGGAGCGAGGGGGGGTCGCGCAATCAGCCCCAGCATTTT. Translation: CAWSEGGSRNQPQHF. This sequence joins TRBV30 and TRBJ1-5; possible D gene TRBD1, 6 bases. Per germline, CDR1 GTSNPN and CDR2 SVGIG (reference sequence). The CDR3 runs to 15 residues. The V end was cut by 3 bases, the J end by 2 bases, with 14 bases between.

The chain carries TRBV9 and TRBJ2-3, with 11 positions matching TRBD2. The junction had 4 bases not matched to a gene; V was cut back by 0 bases and J by 4 bases. Germline-derived CDR1 and CDR2 are SGDLS and YYNGEE. CDR3 length equals 16 residues. CDR3 amino acids: CASSVGTSGGPDTQYF. The DNA for the CDR3 is TGTGCCAGCAGCGTAGGTACTAGCGGGGGCCCAGATACGCAGTATTTT.

This clone was detected only a few times. The rearrangement uses TRBV5-1 and TRBJ2-3; tentative D call: TRBD2 (6 bases). The CDR3 runs to 15 residues. Trimming took 3 bases from V and 0 from J, leaving 11 bases between them. Germline-derived CDR1 and CDR2 are SGHRS and YFSETQ. CDR3 nucleotide sequence: TGCGCCAGCAGCTCAGGCGGGGCCAGCACAGATACGCAGTATTTT. It encodes CASSSGGASTDTQYF. Complete variable domain (other parts from reference TRBV5-1 and TRBJ2-3): KAGVTQTPRYLIKTRGQQVTLSCSPISGHRSVSWYQQTPGQGLQFLFEYFSETQRNKGNFPGRFSGRQFSNSRSEMNVSTLELGDSALYLCASSSGGASTDTQYFGPGTRLTVL.

V gene TRBV30 combines with J gene TRBJ1-1; D is possibly TRBD1 (6 bases). The CDR3 is 13 amino acids. Deletions cut 8 bases from V and 9 bases from J, with 22 bases between. Germline values: CDR1 GTSNPN, CDR2 SVGIG (reference sequence). Here the CDR3 DNA reads TGTGCCGAGGTACCGGACAGTTATTTTCAAGCTTTCTTT. It specifies CAEVPDSYFQAFF.